These 3 T cell receptor beta chains were sequenced from one sample in a study of human T cells and chemical hapten exposure. Time point denoted: patch test 2, 6 weeks after DPC sensitization. Treatment defined: therapeutic diphenylcyclopropenone sensitization with weekly scalp DPC. TCRdb recomputed calls from the RACE reads with MiXCR, one row per CDR3 protein. The table includes nearly 85,000 distinct CDR3 sequences, under 14% detected once. The sample was whole blood, taken in connection with sensitization to the hapten diphenylcyclopropenone (DPC). The receptors originated from a man aged 18 to 29 with alopecia areata. Some clones in this sample may be carry-over from other donors' samples.

A few counts support this clonotype. This rearrangement joins TRBV10-3 to TRBJ1-1; D remains ambiguous. CDR3 size: 12 residues. The V gene lost 9 bases and the J gene lost 0 bases, with 8 bases spanning the gap. Germline V gene sequence: CDR1 ENHRY, CDR2 SYGVKD. The CDR3 coding sequence is TGTGCCATTTCCGAAGTGAACACTGAAGCTTTCTTT. Encoded protein: CAISEVNTEAFF.

In its sample, this clonotype was seen a few times. This rearrangement joins TRBV4-1 to TRBJ2-7; perhaps TRBD1 as D (6 bases). V shed 3 bases and J shed 3 bases, with 15 bases lying between them. Germline CDR1 reads MGHRA; CDR2 reads YSYEKL. This CDR3 spans 15 amino acids. CDR3 bases: TGCGCCAGCAGCCAGATACAGGGATGGCACTACGAGCAGTACTTC. Its protein is CASSQIQGWHYEQYF.

The sample holds many counts of this clonotype. V gene TRBV11-2 combines with J gene TRBJ1-1; D call uncertain. The V gene's germline CDR1 is SGHAT and CDR2 FQNNGV. CDR3 length: 12 amino acids. The V end lost 1 base, the J end lost 8 bases, and 8 bases lay between the germline ends. The CDR3 coding sequence is TGTGCCAGCAGCTTAGGCCTTCGGGAAGCTTTCTTT. Protein sequence: CASSLGLREAFF.